This T cell receptor (beta chain) is from a study of shared clonotypes between healthy human individuals. Regarding the study as a whole: A generally larger estimated richness was seen in naive subsets than in memory subsets. Some clonotypes were shared by all four sorted-subset donors, while others were not shared. The non-shared ones had lower generation probabilities than the shared ones.

CD45RO-negative, CCR7-positively selected cells formed the naive CD8 fraction, excluding terminally differentiated effector memory CD45RA+ cells. V lost 8 bases to trimming and J lost 2 bases; unmatched junction nucleotides: 10. Germline V gene sequence: CDR1 SQVTM, CDR2 ANQGSEA. This CDR3 contains 14 residues. Per the authors' pipeline: Junction-only immunoSEQ data arrived without quality scores, meaning filtering differed. Assay: immunoSEQ multiplex PCR; the TCRdb copy retains only in-frame clones and omits some. V and J calls and clone size are given by that table; D and trimming were obtained from the DNA. The sample records approximately 740,000 clones, 90% to 95% being singletons. Concerning this clone itself: The antigen remains unidentified.

What was sequenced was naive CD8+ T cells sorted from blood. This sequence originates from a man aged 25-40 years in good health. V and J are TRBV29-1 and TRBJ2-3; 7 positions agree with TRBD1. CDR3 protein: CSSAGTVVTDTQYF. CDR3 nucleotide sequence: TGCAGCTCTGCCGGGACAGTCGTCACAGATACGCAGTATTTT.